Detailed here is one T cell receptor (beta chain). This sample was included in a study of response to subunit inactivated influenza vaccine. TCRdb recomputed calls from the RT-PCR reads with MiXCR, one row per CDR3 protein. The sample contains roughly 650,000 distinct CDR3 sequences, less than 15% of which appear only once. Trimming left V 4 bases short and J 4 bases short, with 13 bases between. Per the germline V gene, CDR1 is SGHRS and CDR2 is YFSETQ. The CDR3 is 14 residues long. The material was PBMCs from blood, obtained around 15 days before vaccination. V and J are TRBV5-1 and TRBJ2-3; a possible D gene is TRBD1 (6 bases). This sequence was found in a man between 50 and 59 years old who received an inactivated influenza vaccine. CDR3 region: CASSLGHNADTQYF. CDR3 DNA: TGCGCCAGCAGCCTGGGACACAATGCAGATACGCAGTATTTT. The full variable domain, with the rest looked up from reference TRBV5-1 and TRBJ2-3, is KAGVTQTPRYLIKTRGQQVTLSCSPISGHRSVSWYQQTPGQGLQFLFEYFSETQRNKGNFPGRFSGRQFSNSRSEMNVSTLELGDSALYLCASSLGHNADTQYFGPGTRLTVL.